These 24 T cell receptor beta chains were sequenced from one sample in a study of OX40 agonist ivuxolimab in advanced cancers. The method was immunoSEQ multiplex PCR; TCRdb's version includes in-frame clones alone and lacks a portion of them. The sample records tens of thousands of clones, 90% being singletons. Sample: CD4+ or CD8+ T cells sorted from blood, taken in a trial of the OX40 agonist ivuxolimab. These TCRs come from an adult with an advanced solid tumor such as melanoma, head and neck, liver or kidney cancer.

This chain links TRBV19 with TRBJ2-5; 10 nucleotides align to TRBD2. Germline-derived CDR1 and CDR2 are LNHDA and SQIVND (reference sequence). Trimming took 5 bases from V and 5 from J; bases not matched to a gene: 8. The CDR3 has 15 residues. CDR3 nucleotide sequence: TGTGCCAGTAGTCCTAGCGGGAGCCTCGGGGAGACCCAGTACTTC. This encodes CASSPSGSLGETQYF.

The chain carries TRBV6-6 and TRBJ2-1, with 8 nucleotides matching TRBD1. This CDR3 is 13 amino acids long. After removal of 7 bases from V and 6 bases from J, the junction contained 5 bases not matched to a gene. CDR1 MNHNY and CDR2 SVGAGI come from the germline V gene (reference sequence). CDR3 in amino acids: CASTGQGINEQFF. For the CDR3, the DNA is TGTGCCAGCACCGGACAGGGAATCAATGAGCAGTTCTTC.

The chain has TRBV6-5 and TRBJ2-5, with 8 bases that match TRBD1. The V segment lost 6 bases and the J segment 4 bases; nucleotides outside the gene matches: 10. The CDR3 extends over 15 amino acids. The germline gives CDR1 MNHEY, CDR2 SVGAGI. In DNA form, the CDR3 reads TGTGCCAGCAGGCCACAGGGGGGTGGGTTAGAGACCCAGTACTTC. Its translation: CASRPQGGGLETQYF.

The genes are TRBV2 and TRBJ2-1; D call uncertain. Deletions cut 8 bases from V and 1 base from J, with 9 bases between. This CDR3 spans 13 amino acids. The germline CDR1 and CDR2 sequences are SNHLY and FYNNEI. CDR3 sequence reads: CASLLGSYNEQFF. The CDR3 region has the DNA TGTGCCAGCCTCTTGGGTTCCTACAATGAGCAGTTCTTC.

The gene calls are TRBV15 and TRBJ1-1, with a weak D call TRBD1 (6 bases). The CDR3 consists of 16 residues. V lost 0 bases, J lost 5 bases, and 16 bases lay in between. The germline CDR1 and CDR2 sequences are LNHNV and YYDKDF (reference sequence). This CDR3 reads CATSREGGVALTEAFF. The CDR3 DNA sequence: TGTGCCACCAGCAGAGAAGGGGGAGTGGCCTTGACTGAAGCTTTCTTT. The variable domain in full, with the rest retrieved from reference TRBV15 and TRBJ1-1, is DAMVIQNPRYQVTQFGKPVTLSCSQTLNHNVMYWYQQKSSQAPKLLFHYYDKDFNNEADTPDNFQSRRPNTSFCFLDIRSPGLGDTAMYLCATSREGGVALTEAFFGQGTRLTVV.

V gene TRBV5-3 combines with J gene TRBJ2-7; 9 nucleotides match TRBD2. TRBV5-3 counts as an open reading frame of uncertain function. This CDR3 has 19 amino acids. V trimming: 1 base; J trimming: 4 bases; junction bases outside the gene matches: 18. CDR3 DNA sequence: TGTGCCAGAAGCTTGCACAGAGGCGGGGGGGTACTCGATAGGTACGAGCAGTACTTC. Translating it yields CARSLHRGGGVLDRYEQYF.

The V and J genes are TRBV7-2 and TRBJ2-7; no reliable D call. Trimming pared 5 bases from V and 0 bases from J, leaving 5 bases between. Germline V gives CDR1 SGHTA, CDR2 FQGNSA. The CDR3 is made up of 12 amino acids. CDR3 sequence reads: CASSPSSYEQYF. CDR3 in DNA: TGTGCCAGCAGCCCTAGCTCCTACGAGCAGTACTTC.

CDR3 nucleotides: TGTGCCAGCAGCATCGACAGGGTCGCGGGAGGGCTAAATACGCAGTATTTT. It specifies CASSIDRVAGGLNTQYF. The J gene is TRBJ2-3, the V gene TRBV21-1; the table calls TRBD2, which could not be checked here. TRBV21-1 is flagged as a pseudogene. The CDR3 has 17 amino acids.

The chain uses TRBV6-5 and TRBJ1-3; D unresolved. Germline loops: CDR1 MNHEY, CDR2 SVGAGI. Trimming took off 6 bases at V and 4 bases at J, with 13 bases between the two ends. There are 14 residues in the CDR3. In DNA form, the CDR3 reads TGTGCCAGCAGAGCCCTGGGGTCGGGAAACACCATATATTTT. As protein: CASRALGSGNTIYF.

The rearrangement links TRBV6-6 to TRBJ1-1, with D possibly TRBD1 on 5 matching bases. Germline loops: CDR1 MNHNY, CDR2 SVGAGI (reference sequence). Trimming stripped 7 bases from V and 8 bases from J, with 17 bases between. The CDR3 totals 13 residues. The CDR3 loop is CASINPGRREAFF. The CDR3, as DNA: TGTGCCAGCATCAATCCGGGGCGGCGAGAAGCTTTCTTT.

The rearrangement joins TRBV7-2 to TRBJ2-3, with no clear D. CDR3 length: 16 amino acids. CDR1 is SGHTA and CDR2 is FQGNSA in the germline V gene. Trimming shortened V by 5 bases and J by 2 bases, and 17 bases separated the two germline ends. In nucleotides, the CDR3 is TGTGCCAGCAGCGAAGGCCGCCCTTTAGACACAGATACGCAGTATTTT. This gives the protein CASSEGRPLDTDTQYF.

The chain links TRBV7-3 to TRBJ2-1; TRBD2 matches 10 bases. The CDR3 has 18 amino acids. The V gene's germline CDR1 is SGHTA and CDR2 FQGTGA. Losses at the gene ends were 0 bases for V and 6 bases for J; bases not matched to a gene: 11. CDR3 nucleotide sequence: TGTGCCAGCAGCTTAACCAGCGGGGGGGCCTTAGTGAGCAATGAGCAGTTCTTC. Translating gives CASSLTSGGALVSNEQFF.

The chain couples TRBV9 to TRBJ2-7, with a tentative D call TRBD2 (5 bases). This CDR3 comprises 13 residues. Trimming left V 0 bases short and J 7 bases short, with 11 bases between. Germline V gene data show CDR1 as SGDLS and CDR2 as YYNGEE. The CDR3: CASSVGTLGEQYF. In DNA form, the CDR3 reads TGTGCCAGCAGCGTAGGGACTCTGGGGGAGCAGTACTTC.

V usage is TRBV15 and J usage is TRBJ1-2, with D perhaps matching TRBD1 (6 bases). The CDR3 totals 15 residues. V was cut by 0 bases and J by 7 bases, with 15 bases left in between. CDR1 LNHNV and CDR2 YYDKDF come from the germline V gene (reference sequence). CDR3 sequence: CATSRDKLTGGGYTF. CDR3 coding DNA: TGTGCCACCAGCAGAGATAAGTTGACAGGAGGTGGCTACACCTTC.

A single count supports this clone. The J gene is TRBJ2-1, the V gene TRBV28; 8 bases are a match to TRBD2. The CDR3 runs to 13 residues. Trimming removed 8 bases from V and 7 bases from J; junction bases left unmatched: 7. From germline, CDR1 is MDHEN and CDR2 SYDVKM. The CDR3 region is CASSASGRNEQFF. As DNA, the CDR3 is TGTGCCAGCTCCGCCAGCGGGAGAAATGAGCAGTTCTTC.

The V call is TRBV7-2, the J call TRBJ2-5, with 8 bases that match TRBD2. The CDR3 runs 15 residues. CDR1 is SGHTA, CDR2 FQGNSA, per germline. The trim removed 5 bases at V and 1 base at J, leaving 6 bases unmatched. As DNA, the CDR3 is TGTGCCAGCAGCAACACCGGGACTAGCCAAGAGACCCAGTACTTC. As protein: CASSNTGTSQETQYF. Combining the CDR3 with reference TRBV7-2 and TRBJ2-5 gives the whole variable domain GAGVSQSPSNKVTEKGKDVELRCDPISGHTALYWYRQSLGQGLEFLIYFQGNSAPDKSGLPSDRFSAERTGGSVSTLTIQRTQQEDSAVYLCASSNTGTSQETQYFGPGTRLLVL.

This sequence joins TRBV29-1 and TRBJ2-1; D gene uncertain. The V end was cut by 8 bases, the J end by 0 bases, with 8 bases between. This CDR3 comprises 12 residues. CDR1 SQVTM and CDR2 ANQGSEA come from the germline V gene. The chain's CDR3 is CSSLGSYNEQFF. The CDR3 region has the DNA TGCAGCTCTCTCGGCTCCTACAATGAGCAGTTCTTC.

This clone was seen only once. The genes are TRBV28 and TRBJ1-2; 8 positions match TRBD1. Germline CDR1 is MDHEN and CDR2 is SYDVKM. The CDR3 extends over 12 amino acids. V dropped 4 bases and J dropped 7; count of bases not matched to a gene: 2. The CDR3 DNA is TGTGCCAGCAGTTACAGGGGGTTTGGCTACACCTTC. Translated, it gives CASSYRGFGYTF.

A note on this clone: The junction departs from germline at one end; a sequencing error may be responsible. This chain uses TRBV7-7 with TRBJ2-2; 9 bases map to TRBD1. Germline V gene lookup returns CDR1 SSHAT and CDR2 FNYEAQ (reference sequence). The CDR3 is made up of 15 amino acids. CDR3 residues: CASSPLGQGTGELFF. The CDR3 bases are TGTGCTAGCAGCCCCCTGGGACAGGGTACCGGGGAGCTGTTTTTT.

The chain links TRBV19 to TRBJ2-3; a possible D gene is TRBD1 (6 bases). The germline CDR1 and CDR2 sequences are LNHDA and SQIVND (reference sequence). This CDR3 comprises 14 residues. Trimming took 6 bases from V and 0 from J, leaving 10 bases between them. CDR3 region: CASSRGSSTDTQYF. Here the CDR3 DNA reads TGTGCCAGTAGCAGGGGATCCAGCACAGATACGCAGTATTTT. Full variable domain (outside the CDR3, taken from reference TRBV19 and TRBJ2-3): DGGITQSPKYLFRKEGQNVTLSCEQNLNHDAMYWYRQDPGQGLRLIYYSQIVNDFQKGDIAEGYSVSREKKESFPLTVTSAQKNPTAFYLCASSRGSSTDTQYFGPGTRLTVL.

Worth noting for this clone: The junction does not match germline at one end; this may be a read error. This chain connects TRBV5-8 to TRBJ2-7; D possibly corresponds to TRBD1 (6 bases). The CDR3 loop spans 11 amino acids. Germline lookup yields CDR1 SGHTS and CDR2 YDEGEE. The DNA of the CDR3 is TGTGCCAGCAGCTCCACAGGGCCCCTGGACTTC. It codes for CASSSTGPLDF. Looking up the rest from reference TRBV5-8 and TRBJ2-7 gives the full variable domain: EAGVTQSPTHLIKTRGQQATLRCSPISGHTSVYWYQQALGLGLQFLLWYDEGEERNRGNFPPRFSGRQFPNYSSELNVNALELEDSALYLCASSSTGPLDFGPGTRLTVT.

The chain recombines TRBV21-1 with TRBJ1-4; TRBD1, as called in the table, went unchecked against the DNA. TRBV21-1 constitutes a pseudogene. There are 16 residues in the CDR3. The CDR3 nucleotides are TGTGCCAGCAGCCCCCAAGCCCGGGACAGGGAGGAAAAACTGTTTTTT. Its protein product is CASSPQARDREEKLFF.

V is TRBV3-2 and J is TRBJ1-1. TRBV3-2 is described as a pseudogene. The CDR3 spans 9 residues. CDR3 region: CASRRGGFF. DNA of the CDR3: TGTGCCAGCAGGCGCGGGGGATTCTTT.

The chain employs TRBV19 and TRBJ1-2; TRBD1 aligns across 8 bases. The CDR3 loop spans 13 amino acids. V trimming: 7 bases; J trimming: 3 bases; junction bases outside the gene matches: 4. CDR1 is LNHDA and CDR2 is SQIVND in the germline V gene (reference sequence). The CDR3 protein is CASTPDRDYGYTF. The CDR3 nucleotides are TGTGCCAGTACCCCGGACAGGGACTATGGCTACACCTTC. Supplemented by reference TRBV19 and TRBJ1-2, the full variable domain reads DGGITQSPKYLFRKEGQNVTLSCEQNLNHDAMYWYRQDPGQGLRLIYYSQIVNDFQKGDIAEGYSVSREKKESFPLTVTSAQKNPTAFYLCASTPDRDYGYTFGSGTRLTVV.